This entry concerns a single T cell receptor beta chain. What it binds is not known. A much larger clone differs from this one at a single base, so this may be a read error. This sample was taken from a study of T cells in Graves' hyperthyroidism and ophthalmopathy. What was amplified from RNA transcripts were TCR beta CDR3 regions. During a first-round RT-PCR of the TCR CDR3, the HTBI primer set was used. TCRdb called the multiplex PCR reads again in MiXCR, with one record for every CDR3 protein. The table includes approximately 28,000 distinct CDR3 sequences, approximately 46% detected once. J gave up 0 bases and V 8 bases, and 4 bases lay outside the gene matches. The CDR3 is 14 residues long. The germline V gene encodes CDR1 MDHEN and CDR2 SYDVKM. Patients showing uncontrolled infection, other autoimmune disease, pregnancy or lactation were ineligible. Thyroid ultrasound, orbital computed tomography, clinical symptoms, and serum thyroxine and TRAb underpinned diagnoses. 10 ml of fresh peripheral blood supplied the PBMCs.

General study results and limits: With a median lead of approximately six months before onset, the model predicted ophthalmopathy.

The sequencing sample was made of blood. The rearrangement joins TRBV28 to TRBJ2-3, with 8 nucleotides matching TRBD2. This TCR was sampled from a woman in her 30s with Graves' hyperthyroidism. The CDR3 nucleotides are TGTGCCAGCCGGGAGGGGGATAGCACAGATACGCAGTATTTT. It translates to CASREGDSTDTQYF.